This T cell receptor beta chain originates from a study of T cell responses to AZD1222 COVID-19 vaccine. Study-wide results and limits: Baseline seropositivity occurred in only a handful of AZD1222 recipients. Regions 160-218 and 743-854 held dominance among vaccine-associated CD4 TCRs, which spanned spike. Most donors were white British, females outnumbered males, and clonal diversity was possibly underestimated.

Using immunoSEQ multiplex PCR, the repertoire was profiled, and TCRdb retains in-frame clones only, with some absent. The repertoire includes 100,000 to 150,000 clones, roughly 89% of them detected once, and 11% sits in the top ten. This CDR3 region has 19 residues. With 0 bases removed from V and 0 bases from J, the gap between germline ends came to 15 bases. CDR1 is ENHRY and CDR2 is SYGVKD in the germline V gene. On this clone: The antigen is undetermined.

V gene TRBV10-3 combines with J gene TRBJ2-6; D unresolved. The TCR was taken from an adult in good health. The starting material was peripheral blood, obtained on day 0 of MenACWY control vaccination. In nucleotides, the CDR3 is TGTGCCATCAGTGAGTCCAACCAGATACTATACTCTGGGGCCAACGTCCTGACTTTC. Translating gives CAISESNQILYSGANVLTF.